This TCR beta chain derives from a study of T cells after yellow fever vaccination. General observations from the study: Although the secondary response was weaker, it peaked faster, at day 5 versus 15.

CDR3 length: 13 residues. V lost 4 bases and J lost 8, with 12 bases in between. A note on this clonotype: Its target is not known.

TCRdb used MiXCR to reprocess the 5' RACE reads, holding one entry per CDR3 protein. Here the sample spans hundreds of thousands of distinct CDR3 sequences, roughly 5.2% being singletons. The V call is TRBV12-3 or TRBV12-4, the J call TRBJ2-1, with D uncertain. Sequenced here: CD4+ T cells sorted from PBMCs, sampled on the day of the yellow fever booster vaccination. This clonotype was obtained from a man between 18 and 29 years old who received the YFV17D yellow fever vaccine. CDR3 DNA sequence: TGTGCCAGCAGTTCGACCGTAGAAGATGAGCAGTTCTTC. Its translation is CASSSTVEDEQFF.